A selection of T cell receptor beta chains follows, all from one sample in a study of neoadjuvant anti-PD-1 for oral cavity cancer. Sequenced by immunoSEQ multiplex PCR; TCRdb stores in-frame clones only, minus some. The table has tens of thousands of clones, approximately 80% seen once. This material consisted of PBMCs, taken before nivolumab (anti-PD-1) treatment. The receptors were gathered from a person aged 40 to 85 with oral cavity squamous cell carcinoma. The CDR3 runs from the conserved cysteine through the conserved F or W. D genes are given only for firm matches. The size entry is marked missing in some rows and otherwise reads once, few, many or a size class.

V gene	J gene	clone size	D gene	CDR3 DNA	CDR3 protein
TRBV7-9	TRBJ2-1	.	.	TGTGCCAGCAGCGGGGGGAGCTCCTACAATGAGCAGTTCTTC	CASSGGSSYNEQFF
TRBV28	TRBJ1-5	few	.	TGTGCCAGCAGTCTCTGGAAACAGCCCCAGCATTTT	CASSLWKQPQHF
TRBV5-8	TRBJ2-7	.	.	TGTGCCAGCAGCCGAGCTTCGGACAGAGCATCCTACGAGCAGTACTTC	CASSRASDRASYEQYF
TRBV2	TRBJ1-4	.	TRBD1	TGTGCCAGCAGTGTAGGACAGGGGGTCGCTAATGAAAAACTGTTTTTT	CASSVGQGVANEKLFF
TRBV5-1	TRBJ2-3	many	.	TGCGCCAGCAGCTTGGATGGGGCGGGAGATACGCAGTATTTT	CASSLDGAGDTQYF
TRBV10-2	TRBJ2-5	few	.	TGCGCCAGCAGTGATAACGACGGGAAGACCCAGTACTTC	CASSDNDGKTQYF
TRBV27	TRBJ2-2	once	.	TGTGCCAGCAGTAACCAGAACACCGGGGAGCTGTTTTTT	CASSNQNTGELFF
TRBV27	TRBJ1-5	.	TRBD1	TGTGCCAGCAGTTTCACCCGGTTCGACAGGGGGGGCAATCAGCCCCAGCATTTT	CASSFTRFDRGGNQPQHF
TRBV7-6	TRBJ1-6	.	.	TGTGCCAGCAGCTTAGGGGGGACGAGCTCCTATAATTCACCCCTCCACTTT	CASSLGGTSSYNSPLHF
TRBV4-1	TRBJ1-4	once	TRBD1	TGCGCCAGCAGCCAAGATAACAGGGGTAATGAAAAACTGTTTTTT	CASSQDNRGNEKLFF
TRBV5-4	TRBJ2-7	.	TRBD2	TGTGCCAGCAGCTTGGCGGCTAGCGGGACCCCCTACGAGCAGTACTTC	CASSLAASGTPYEQYF
TRBV6-5	TRBJ2-2	.	.	TGTGCCAGTGGGGCCGGTGAGACCGGGGAGCTGTTTTTT	CASGAGETGELFF
TRBV9	TRBJ2-1	.	.	TGTGCCAGCAGCGGAAACGAACAGGGTTTCCACAATGAGCAGTTCTTC	CASSGNEQGFHNEQFF
TRBV2	TRBJ1-5	.	.	TGTGCCAGCAGCGGCCAAACGAAGCTTCAGCCCCAGCATTTT	CASSGQTKLQPQHF
TRBV10-2	TRBJ1-2	.	.	TGCGCCAGCAGTGAACAGCGCCTAAACTATGGCTACACCTTC	CASSEQRLNYGYTF
TRBV13	TRBJ2-3	.	TRBD2	TGTGCCAGCAGCCAAAGAGCGGGGGCCAACACAGATACGCAGTATTTT	CASSQRAGANTDTQYF
TRBV2	TRBJ2-4	.	TRBD2	TGTGCCAGCAGTGAGGAGCGGGGGCGAAAAAACATTCAGTACTTC	CASSEERGRKNIQYF
TRBV7-3	TRBJ2-2	.	.	TGTGCCAGCAGTCTATCGCCGGGCAACACCGGGGAGCTGTTTTTT	CASSLSPGNTGELFF
TRBV27	TRBJ2-5	.	TRBD1	TGTGCCAGCACTACAGGGGGCCGGGAGACCCAGTACTTC	CASTTGGRETQYF
TRBV7-9	TRBJ1-6	.	.	TGTGCCAGCAGCTTAGAAGCAAATTCACCCCTCCACTTT	CASSLEANSPLHF
TRBV6-6	TRBJ2-7	.	TRBD2	TGTGCCAGCAGGACCAGCGGGGGCGGAACCTACGAGCAGTACTTC	CASRTSGGGTYEQYF
TRBV5-1	TRBJ2-1	.	.	TGCGCCAGCAGCTTGGCAGGGGTCGACTACAATGAGCAGTTCTTC	CASSLAGVDYNEQFF
TRBV27	TRBJ1-6	.	.	TGTGCCAGCTCCCCGCTCAGGGTAGAATCACCCCTCCACTTT	CASSPLRVESPLHF
TRBV10-1	TRBJ1-5	.	TRBD1	TGCGCCAGCAGGGACAGGGGCGCTCAGCCCCAGCATTTT	CASRDRGAQPQHF
TRBV5-1	TRBJ1-1	.	TRBD1	TGCGCCAGCAGTCTGGACGGACAGGGGAACACTGAAGCTTTCTTT	CASSLDGQGNTEAFF
TRBV27	TRBJ2-2	.	TRBD2	TGTGCCAGCAGTCAACTGGGACTAGCGGGGGGACTGAACACCGGGGAGCTGTTTTTT	CASSQLGLAGGLNTGELFF
TRBV10-3	TRBJ1-3	.	.	TGTGCCATCAGTGAGTTTGGGGCTGGAAACACCATATATTTT	CAISEFGAGNTIYF
TRBV9	TRBJ2-2	few	.	TGTGCCAGCAGCGTAGTTGCGGGACGGGTAACCGGGGAGCTGTTTTTT	CASSVVAGRVTGELFF
TRBV30	TRBJ1-1	.	.	TGTGCCTGGAGGTACGGGGGGAACACTGAAGCTTTCTTT	CAWRYGGNTEAFF
TRBV4-2	TRBJ2-7	once	.	TGTGCCAGCAGCCTATCCGACAGGAACGAGCAGTACTTC	CASSLSDRNEQYF
TRBV28	TRBJ2-3	.	TRBD2	TGTGCCAGCAGCCCCTTGAGGGGACTAGCGGGAGGGGCCCAGGATACGCAGTATTTT	CASSPLRGLAGGAQDTQYF
TRBV11-2	TRBJ2-5	.	TRBD1	TGTGCCAGCAGCTTAGGTACGAGGGGGCCCCAAGAGACCCAGTACTTC	CASSLGTRGPQETQYF
TRBV5-4	TRBJ2-1	.	.	TGTGCCAGCAGCTCCGGACTCACCTACAATGAGCAGTTCTTC	CASSSGLTYNEQFF
TRBV21-1	TRBJ2-3	.	.	TGTGCCAGCAGCAAAGCGCGGACAGGGCCGGGCACAGATACGCAGTATTTT	CASSKARTGPGTDTQYF
TRBV7-2	TRBJ2-7	medium-sized	TRBD2	TGTGCCAGCAGCCCCCAAACTAGCGGGGTCGGCGAGCAGTACTTC	CASSPQTSGVGEQYF
TRBV2	TRBJ2-5	.	.	TGTGCCAGCATGGGAACCCAAGAGACCCAGTACTTC	CASMGTQETQYF
TRBV19	TRBJ2-2	.	.	TGTGCCAGTAGAATTGGAGGGAACACCGGGGAGCTGTTTTTT	CASRIGGNTGELFF
TRBV27	TRBJ1-1	few	TRBD1	TGTGCCAGCAAGCTACAGGGGGCGCGTACTGAAGCTTTCTTT	CASKLQGARTEAFF
TRBV27	TRBJ1-5	.	.	TGTGCCAGCAGCTCCCTACCCCAGGTGGGGAATAGCAATCAGCCCCAGCATTTT	CASSSLPQVGNSNQPQHF
TRBV4-1	TRBJ1-2	.	.	TGCGCCAGCAGCGCCCAGAGGACGGATGACTATGGCTACACCTTC	CASSAQRTDDYGYTF
TRBV7-9	TRBJ1-2	.	TRBD1	TGTGCCAGCAGTTCCGGGACAGGGATGTCGGCTAACTATGGCTACACCTTC	CASSSGTGMSANYGYTF
TRBV7-9	TRBJ1-2	.	TRBD1	TGTGCCAGCAGCTTGGGACAGAGGGGCGGCTACACCTTC	CASSLGQRGGYTF
TRBV19	TRBJ1-2	few	.	TGTGCCAGTAGCCTGAGACAGCGCTCTCCCTATGGCTACACCTTC	CASSLRQRSPYGYTF
TRBV5-1	TRBJ2-5	.	TRBD1	TGCGCCAGCAGCTTTCAAGGGGGCCGAGAGACCCAGTACTTC	CASSFQGGRETQYF
TRBV5-1	TRBJ2-2	.	.	TGCGCCAGCAGCCTGCCCTTAGAGTCCGGGGAGCTGTTTTTT	CASSLPLESGELFF